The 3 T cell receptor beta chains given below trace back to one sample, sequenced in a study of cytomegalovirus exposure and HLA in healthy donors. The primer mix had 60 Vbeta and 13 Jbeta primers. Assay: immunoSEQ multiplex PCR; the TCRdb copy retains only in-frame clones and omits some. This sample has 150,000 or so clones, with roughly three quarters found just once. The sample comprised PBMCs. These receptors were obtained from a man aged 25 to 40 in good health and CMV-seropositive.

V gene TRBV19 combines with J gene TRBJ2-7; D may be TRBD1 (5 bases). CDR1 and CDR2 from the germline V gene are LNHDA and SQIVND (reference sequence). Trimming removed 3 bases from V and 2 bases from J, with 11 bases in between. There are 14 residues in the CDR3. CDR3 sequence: CASSIGWTTYEQYF. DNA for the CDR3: TGTGCCAGTAGTATTGGTTGGACAACCTACGAGCAGTACTTC.

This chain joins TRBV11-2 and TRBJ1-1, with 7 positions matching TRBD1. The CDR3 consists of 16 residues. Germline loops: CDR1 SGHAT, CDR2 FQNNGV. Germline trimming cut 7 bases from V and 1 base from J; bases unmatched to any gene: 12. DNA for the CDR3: TGTGCCAGCACCACAGACAGGGAGCGGAGGAACACTGAAGCTTTCTTT. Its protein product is CASTTDRERRNTEAFF. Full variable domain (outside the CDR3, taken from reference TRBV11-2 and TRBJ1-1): EAGVAQSPRYKIIEKRQSVAFWCNPISGHATLYWYQQILGQGPKLLIQFQNNGVVDDSQLPKDRFSAERLKGVDSTLKIQPAKLEDSAVYLCASTTDRERRNTEAFFGQGTRLTVV.

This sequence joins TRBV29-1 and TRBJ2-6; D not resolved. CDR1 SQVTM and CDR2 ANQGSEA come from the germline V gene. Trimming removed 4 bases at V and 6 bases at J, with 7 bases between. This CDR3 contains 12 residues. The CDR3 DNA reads TGCAGCGTTGCCGGAGAGGCCAACGTCCTGACTTTC. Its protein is CSVAGEANVLTF.